Below are 18 T cell receptor beta chains sequenced from a single sample in a study of brain T cells in children with intractable seizures (dated by TCRdb to 2020 to 2022). The label giving this sample's time point can be read as: resected brain tissue, or blood drawn just prior to surgery. Library preparation used the immunoSEQ multiplex PCR assay. In its TCRdb copy, this immuneACCESS table keeps in-frame sequences only and misses some clones. Where compared with another copy, unresolved V genes explain less than half of these, and the others have no known cause. The sample records 70,000 to 90,000 clones, around 93% of which are singletons. 1.5% of the sample goes to the ten largest clones. This sample comprised peripheral blood, obtained at surgery. The receptors come from a boy under three years old with tuberous sclerosis and intractable seizures.

The chain combines TRBV7-9 with TRBJ2-3, with 10 bases identical to TRBD2. With 5 bases clipped from V and 2 bases from J, the junction kept 4 bases outside the gene matches. Germline V gene data show CDR1 as SEHNR and CDR2 as FQNEAQ (reference sequence). This CDR3 is 15 amino acids long. CDR3 bases: TGTGCCAGCAGCGCAGGACTAGCGGTCACAGATACGCAGTATTTT. Protein product: CASSAGLAVTDTQYF. The complete variable domain, with remaining parts taken from reference TRBV7-9 and TRBJ2-3, reads DTGVSQNPRHKITKRGQNVTFRCDPISEHNRLYWYRQTLGQGPEFLTYFQNEAQLEKSRLLSDRFSAERPKGSFSTLEIQRTEQGDSAMYLCASSAGLAVTDTQYFGPGTRLTVL.

The genes are TRBV12-3 or TRBV12-4 and TRBJ2-7; D is uncertain. Trimming left V 6 bases short and J 6 bases short, with 15 bases between. The CDR3 sequence is 13 residues long. CDR3 bases: TGTGCCAGCAGGAGTGGCTCTCTTTCCGAGCAGTACTTC. Amino acids: CASRSGSLSEQYF.

This rearrangement joins TRBV6-5 to TRBJ2-1; possible D gene TRBD1, 5 bases. The CDR3 is made up of 15 amino acids. CDR1 is MNHEY, CDR2 SVGAGI, per germline. Trimming pared 4 bases from V and 0 bases from J, leaving 10 bases between. CDR3 amino acids: CASSSTDSSYNEQFF. The CDR3 bases are TGTGCCAGCAGTTCGACTGACAGCTCCTACAATGAGCAGTTCTTC.

The chain is built from TRBV29-1 and TRBJ1-2; the match to TRBD1 covers 10 bases. Trimming at V came to 4 bases and at J to 12 bases, leaving 8 bases not matched to a gene. Germline V gene data show CDR1 as SQVTM and CDR2 as ANQGSEA. This CDR3 comprises 12 residues. CDR3 protein: CSVVGTGERHTF. CDR3 coding DNA: TGCAGCGTTGTGGGGACAGGGGAGCGGCACACCTTC.

V and J are TRBV30 and TRBJ1-1; no definite D call. The CDR3 totals 14 residues. V was shortened by 0 bases and J by 10 bases, with 18 bases between the two germline ends. The germline CDR1 and CDR2 sequences are GTSNPN and SVGIG (reference sequence). The CDR3 sequence: CAWSVEGVGLRAFF. The CDR3 DNA follows: TGTGCCTGGAGTGTAGAGGGTGTGGGTTTGAGAGCTTTCTTT.

The rearrangement joins TRBV15 to TRBJ1-6; no reliable D call. Germline CDR1 reads LNHNV; CDR2 reads YYDKDF (reference sequence). Deletions cut 1 base from V and 11 bases from J, with 12 bases between. The CDR3 sequence is 14 residues long. The CDR3 nucleotides read TGTGCCACCAGCAGAGCCGGGGTGGTGGCACCCCTCCACTTT. Translating it yields CATSRAGVVAPLHF.

The chain has TRBV10-3 and TRBJ1-1; D is undetermined. From germline, CDR1 is ENHRY and CDR2 SYGVKD. This CDR3 has 14 residues. Trimming shortened V by 6 bases and J by 3 bases, and 14 bases separated the two germline ends. The CDR3 DNA reads TGTGCCATCAGGCATACAGAAGGGTACACTGAAGCTTTCTTT. This encodes CAIRHTEGYTEAFF.

The chain carries TRBV18 and TRBJ2-7; D is perhaps TRBD1 (6 bases). CDR1 and CDR2 (germline): KGHSH, LQKENI. CDR3 size: 13 residues. The germline V and J ends were trimmed by 3 bases and 6 bases, with 12 bases remaining between them. The CDR3 is CASSPLQGGEQYF. The CDR3, as DNA: TGTGCCAGCTCACCCTTACAGGGTGGCGAGCAGTACTTC.

The chain uses TRBV9 and TRBJ2-3; 8 bases fit TRBD2. The germline gives CDR1 SGDLS, CDR2 YYNGEE. The CDR3 totals 15 residues. The ends lost 0 bases at V and 6 bases at J; junction bases unmatched: 6. Here the CDR3 reads CASSVDGGAEDTQYF. The CDR3 bases are TGTGCCAGCAGCGTAGACGGGGGGGCCGAGGATACGCAGTATTTT.

The rearrangement joins TRBV19 to TRBJ2-7, with D tentatively TRBD2 (5 bases). V lost 1 base to trimming and J lost 0 bases, with 10 bases between them. The length of the CDR3 is 15 residues. Germline-derived CDR1 and CDR2 are LNHDA and SQIVND (reference sequence). The CDR3 is CASSIAPGSSYEQYF. CDR3 DNA: TGTGCCAGTAGTATAGCCCCGGGGAGCTCCTACGAGCAGTACTTC. Looking up the rest from reference TRBV19 and TRBJ2-7 gives the full variable domain: DGGITQSPKYLFRKEGQNVTLSCEQNLNHDAMYWYRQDPGQGLRLIYYSQIVNDFQKGDIAEGYSVSREKKESFPLTVTSAQKNPTAFYLCASSIAPGSSYEQYFGPGTRLTVT.

This rearrangement joins TRBV19 to TRBJ2-7, with D uncertain. This CDR3 region has 14 residues. The V end lost 6 bases, the J end lost 3 bases, and 15 bases lay between the germline ends. Germline CDR1 LNHDA, CDR2 SQIVND (reference sequence). CDR3 loop: CASSGPGWSYEQYF. CDR3 nucleotides: TGTGCCAGTAGCGGACCCGGGTGGAGCTACGAGCAGTACTTC.

The chain uses TRBV6-5 and TRBJ2-1; 8 nucleotides line up with TRBD2. The CDR3 has 14 amino acids. Germline lookup yields CDR1 MNHEY and CDR2 SVGAGI. V trimming: 0 bases; J trimming: 12 bases; junction bases outside the gene matches: 7. The CDR3 bases are TGTGCCAGCAGTTACTCGGGACTAGTATCGGGGCAGTTCTTC. This codes for CASSYSGLVSGQFF.

The V call is TRBV25-1, the J call TRBJ2-2; D unclear. The CDR3 extends over 11 amino acids. The V gene's germline CDR1 is MGHDK and CDR2 SYGVNS. The ends were cut back, 7 bases at V and 6 bases at J, with 6 bases in the middle. CDR3 sequence (DNA): TGTGCCAGCAACCTGTCCGGGGAGCTGTTTTTT. It is translated as CASNLSGELFF.

The V call is TRBV4-1, the J call TRBJ2-1, with TRBD2 matching 8 bases. CDR1 and CDR2 (germline): MGHRA, YSYEKL. Trimming at V came to 3 bases and at J to 6 bases, leaving 7 bases not matched to a gene. The CDR3 is made up of 15 amino acids. The CDR3 bases are TGCGCCAGCAGCCATCTCGGGAGGGCGGGCAATGAGCAGTTCTTC. It encodes CASSHLGRAGNEQFF.

DNA of the CDR3: TGCGCCAGCAGCCAAGAGGTAGGTCCCAATCAGCCCCAGCATTTT. This gives the protein CASSQEVGPNQPQHF. The chain carries TRBV5-1 and TRBJ1-5; D unresolved. CDR3 length: 15 residues. V lost 4 bases and J 3 bases, leaving 14 bases between the germline ends. The germline CDR1 and CDR2 sequences are SGHRS and YFSETQ.

V is TRBV19 and J is TRBJ2-1, with 7 nucleotides matching TRBD1. J was trimmed by 5 bases and V by 3 bases; bases with no gene match: 4. The germline gives CDR1 LNHDA, CDR2 SQIVND (reference sequence). The CDR3 sequence is 14 residues long. This chain's CDR3 is CASSMLTGHNEQFF. CDR3 sequence (DNA): TGTGCCAGTAGTATGTTGACAGGGCACAATGAGCAGTTCTTC. The complete variable domain, with remaining parts taken from reference TRBV19 and TRBJ2-1, reads DGGITQSPKYLFRKEGQNVTLSCEQNLNHDAMYWYRQDPGQGLRLIYYSQIVNDFQKGDIAEGYSVSREKKESFPLTVTSAQKNPTAFYLCASSMLTGHNEQFFGPGTRLTVL.

The chain has TRBV27 and TRBJ2-2; possible D gene TRBD1, 5 bases. Looked up from germline, CDR1 is MNHEY and CDR2 is SMNVEV (reference sequence). The CDR3 is made up of 13 amino acids. The V gene lost 0 bases and the J gene lost 9 bases, with 8 bases spanning the gap. CDR3: CASSLSSGRELFF. The CDR3 coding sequence is TGTGCCAGCAGTTTATCATCAGGGAGGGAGCTGTTTTTT.

The genes are TRBV2 and TRBJ2-1; 8 nucleotides agree with TRBD2. V lost 8 bases to trimming and J lost 5 bases; unmatched junction nucleotides: 11. This CDR3 region has 15 residues. The germline CDR1 and CDR2 sequences are SNHLY and FYNNEI. For the CDR3, the DNA is TGTGCCAGCGCCCCAGGGAGCGGGAGAAACAATGAGCAGTTCTTC. Protein: CASAPGSGRNNEQFF.